These 26 T cell receptor beta chains originate from one sample sequenced in a study of OX40 agonist ivuxolimab in advanced cancers. Libraries were prepared by immunoSEQ multiplex PCR; TCRdb keeps only in-frame clonotypes and omits some of them. This sample yields just over 90,000 clones, of which around 94% are seen a single time; roughly 2.8% belongs to the top ten. Sample: CD4+ or CD8+ T cells sorted from blood, taken in a trial of the OX40 agonist ivuxolimab. Receptors originate from an adult with an advanced solid tumor such as melanoma, head and neck, liver or kidney cancer.

The chain links TRBV5-4 to TRBJ1-1; D perhaps matches TRBD1 (6 bases). The CDR3 spans 11 residues. V was clipped by 6 bases and J by 11 bases, with 14 bases between them. Looked up from germline, CDR1 is SGHNT and CDR2 is YYREEE (reference sequence). The CDR3 loop reads CASITAQGAFF. As DNA, the CDR3 is TGTGCCAGCATTACAGCCCAGGGGGCTTTCTTT.

This rearrangement joins TRBV30 to TRBJ2-7; 9 bases match TRBD2. Looked up from germline, CDR1 is GTSNPN and CDR2 is SVGIG (reference sequence). This CDR3 region has 16 residues. V trimming: 1 base; J trimming: 2 bases; junction bases outside the gene matches: 9. Here the CDR3 DNA reads TGTGCCTGGAGTGACGAGCGGGAGGAGGAGACCTACGAGCAGTACTTC. This gives the protein CAWSDEREEETYEQYF. Complete variable domain (other parts from reference TRBV30 and TRBJ2-7): SQTIHQWPATLVQPVGSPLSLECTVEGTSNPNLYWYRQAAGRGLQLLFYSVGIGQISSEVPQNLSASRPQDRQFILSSKKLLLSDSGFYLCAWSDEREEETYEQYFGPGTRLTVT.

This clone was observed once. The V call is TRBV5-1, the J call TRBJ2-1, with D perhaps TRBD1 (6 bases). The CDR3 has 14 amino acids. V was shortened by 4 bases and J by 9 bases, with 17 bases between the two germline ends. Germline V gives CDR1 SGHRS, CDR2 YFSETQ. The CDR3 loop reads CASSPTGGSGEQFF. The DNA of the CDR3 is TGCGCCAGCAGCCCGACTGGGGGCAGCGGTGAGCAGTTCTTC. The entire variable domain, with the rest obtained from reference TRBV5-1 and TRBJ2-1, is as follows: KAGVTQTPRYLIKTRGQQVTLSCSPISGHRSVSWYQQTPGQGLQFLFEYFSETQRNKGNFPGRFSGRQFSNSRSEMNVSTLELGDSALYLCASSPTGGSGEQFFGPGTRLTVL.

V gene TRBV18 combines with J gene TRBJ2-4; D possibly corresponds to TRBD2 (5 bases). In germline, CDR1 is KGHSH, CDR2 LQKENI. The CDR3 totals 16 residues. The V gene lost 1 base and the J gene lost 1 base, with 11 bases spanning the gap. The CDR3 loop reads CASSPRFGEAKNIQYF. CDR3 DNA: TGTGCCAGCTCACCACGATTCGGGGAGGCCAAAAACATTCAGTACTTC.

This chain joins TRBV23-1 and TRBJ2-7, with 9 nucleotides matching TRBD1. TRBV23-1 falls under the ORF class, with uncertain function. The CDR3 extends over 14 amino acids. The trim removed 8 bases at V and 2 bases at J, leaving 7 bases unmatched. In DNA form, the CDR3 reads TGCGCCAGCGGTAAGACAGGGGGACCCTACGAGCAGTACTTC. Amino acid sequence: CASGKTGGPYEQYF.

The V and J genes are TRBV19 and TRBJ2-7; D is perhaps TRBD2 (5 bases). CDR1 is LNHDA and CDR2 is SQIVND in the germline V gene (reference sequence). There are 15 residues in the CDR3. V lost 1 base to trimming and J lost 0 bases, with 10 bases between them. The CDR3 bases are TGTGCCAGTAGTATAGGGGCGGGTCCCTCCTACGAGCAGTACTTC. Its translation: CASSIGAGPSYEQYF. The variable domain in full, with the rest retrieved from reference TRBV19 and TRBJ2-7, is DGGITQSPKYLFRKEGQNVTLSCEQNLNHDAMYWYRQDPGQGLRLIYYSQIVNDFQKGDIAEGYSVSREKKESFPLTVTSAQKNPTAFYLCASSIGAGPSYEQYFGPGTRLTVT.

V is TRBV9 and J is TRBJ2-3; 7 bases align to TRBD2. The V gene end was trimmed by 0 bases and the J gene end by 2 bases; junction bases not matched to a gene: 6. The CDR3 loop spans 16 amino acids. CDR1 is SGDLS and CDR2 is YYNGEE in the germline V gene. CDR3 region: CASSVVSGAYTDTQYF. The CDR3 DNA reads as TGTGCCAGCAGCGTAGTGAGCGGGGCCTACACAGATACGCAGTATTTT.

This clone was observed once. The gene calls are TRBV5-4 and TRBJ2-7, with 10 bases identical to TRBD2. Germline V gene data show CDR1 as SGHNT and CDR2 as YYREEE (reference sequence). Trimming took 0 bases from V and 7 from J; bases not matched to a gene: 1. The CDR3 sequence is 13 residues long. CDR3 in amino acids: CASSLGLAGEQYF. The DNA for the CDR3 is TGTGCCAGCAGCTTGGGACTAGCGGGTGAGCAGTACTTC.

This chain connects TRBV7-6 to TRBJ1-1; the D is unclear. Germline V lookup: CDR1 SGHVS, CDR2 FNYEAQ. With 1 base removed from V and 4 bases from J, the gap between germline ends came to 7 bases. The CDR3 runs to 13 residues. Written as DNA, the CDR3 is TGTGCCAGCAGCTTAGGGGCGTTCACTGAAGCTTTCTTT. Encoded protein: CASSLGAFTEAFF.

This sequence joins TRBV19 and TRBJ2-5; D is ambiguous. This CDR3 has 13 amino acids. Germline V CDR1 and CDR2: LNHDA, SQIVND (reference sequence). Between the trimmed V and J ends, which lost 3 bases and 5 bases, there was a span of 10 bases. The CDR3 spells CASSIIGRETQYF. CDR3 nucleotide sequence: TGTGCCAGTAGTATCATTGGGCGGGAGACCCAGTACTTC.

The chain links TRBV19 to TRBJ2-1; possible D gene TRBD1, 6 bases. Germline values: CDR1 LNHDA, CDR2 SQIVND (reference sequence). This CDR3 comprises 13 residues. Trimming cost V 10 bases and J 0 bases, with 10 bases left between them. The CDR3 protein is CATDSSSYNEQFF. The CDR3 DNA is TGTGCCACGGACAGCAGCTCCTACAATGAGCAGTTCTTC.

This chain links TRBV4-1 with TRBJ2-7; 11 nucleotides agree with TRBD2. The V segment lost 1 base and the J segment 4 bases; nucleotides outside the gene matches: 3. Germline CDR1 is MGHRA and CDR2 is YSYEKL. There are 15 residues in the CDR3. CDR3 in amino acids: CASSQVTSGDYEQYF. The CDR3 nucleotides are TGCGCCAGCAGCCAAGTGACTAGCGGGGATTACGAGCAGTACTTC.

This clone was recorded only once. The CDR3 coding sequence is TGTGCCAGCAGCGTAGCGACTAGCGGGCCTTATGAGCAGTTCTTC. This gives the protein CASSVATSGPYEQFF. The genes are TRBV9 and TRBJ2-1, with 10 bases lining up with TRBD2. CDR3 length: 15 amino acids. CDR1 is SGDLS and CDR2 is YYNGEE in the germline V gene. J gave up 8 bases and V 0 bases, and 5 bases lay outside the gene matches.

This chain uses TRBV25-1 with TRBJ1-1; tentatively, D is TRBD1 (6 bases). Germline lookup yields CDR1 MGHDK and CDR2 SYGVNS. With 6 bases removed from V and 1 base from J, the gap between germline ends came to 9 bases. The CDR3 sequence is 13 residues long. The CDR3: CASSLQGNTEAFF. The CDR3 region has the DNA TGTGCCAGCAGCCTACAGGGGAACACTGAAGCTTTCTTT.

J is TRBJ1-6 and V is TRBV6-5; D unresolved. Germline values: CDR1 MNHEY, CDR2 SVGAGI. The CDR3 has 13 residues. The V end was cut by 9 bases, the J end by 12 bases, with 18 bases between. The CDR3: CASTPGKRVPLHF. Here the CDR3 DNA reads TGTGCCAGTACCCCAGGCAAGAGGGTACCCCTCCACTTT.

The rearrangement uses TRBV19 and TRBJ2-1, with TRBD2 matching over 13 bases. This CDR3 is built from 15 residues. Germline lookup yields CDR1 LNHDA and CDR2 SQIVND (reference sequence). V shed 4 bases and J 8 bases; nucleotides not matched to a gene: 5. The CDR3, as DNA: TGTGCCAGTAGTAAGGGACTAGCGGGAAGTGATGAGCAGTTCTTC. It translates to CASSKGLAGSDEQFF.

The chain carries TRBV13 and TRBJ2-1; the match to TRBD2 covers 9 bases. The length of the CDR3 is 16 residues. Germline assignment: CDR1 PRHDT and CDR2 FYEKMQ (reference sequence). V gave up 2 bases and J gave up 3 bases; unmatched junction bases: 5. CDR3 in amino acids: CASSLSGLAYYNEQFF. The CDR3 bases are TGTGCCAGCAGCTTATCCGGACTAGCGTACTACAATGAGCAGTTCTTC.

The V and J genes are TRBV2 and TRBJ2-5; 12 nucleotides match TRBD1. J gave up 9 bases and V 8 bases, and 22 bases lay outside the gene matches. Germline V lookup: CDR1 SNHLY, CDR2 FYNNEI. CDR3 size: 18 residues. CDR3 amino acids: CASLTLRPRPGQGAAQYF. For the CDR3, the DNA is TGTGCCAGCCTAACACTCCGCCCCCGGCCGGGACAGGGGGCGGCCCAGTACTTC. Full variable domain (missing parts from reference TRBV2 and TRBJ2-5): EPEVTQTPSHQVTQMGQEVILRCVPISNHLYFYWYRQILGQKVEFLVSFYNNEISEKSEIFDDQFSVERPDGSNFTLKIRSTKLEDSAMYFCASLTLRPRPGQGAAQYFGPGTRLLVL.

The chain recombines TRBV2 with TRBJ2-1; 14 bases align to TRBD2. CDR1 and CDR2 from the germline V gene are SNHLY and FYNNEI. This CDR3 comprises 17 residues. The V and J ends lost 5 bases and 2 bases, in that order; junction bases with no gene match: 5. The CDR3 sequence is CASSRTSGRTPYNEQFF. The CDR3 DNA reads as TGTGCCAGCAGTAGGACTAGCGGGAGGACCCCCTACAATGAGCAGTTCTTC.

The V gene is TRBV4-1, the J gene TRBJ1-6; D ambiguous. CDR1 and CDR2 from the germline V gene are MGHRA and YSYEKL. The CDR3 loop spans 18 amino acids. V dropped 0 bases and J dropped 0 bases, with 12 bases sitting between them. CDR3 sequence: CASSQEVEVSSYNSPLHF. The CDR3 DNA is TGCGCCAGCAGCCAAGAAGTCGAGGTCAGCTCCTATAATTCACCCCTCCACTTT.

The V call is TRBV6-5, the J call TRBJ2-3, with 8 bases matching TRBD1. The J segment lost 6 bases and the V segment lost 4 bases, leaving 9 bases of the junction unmatched. This CDR3 has 15 residues. Germline values: CDR1 MNHEY, CDR2 SVGAGI. CDR3 in amino acids: CASSSRDRRPDTQYF. The CDR3, as DNA: TGTGCCAGCAGTTCCAGGGACAGGCGCCCGGATACGCAGTATTTT.

The J gene is TRBJ2-1, the V gene TRBV19, with 10 bases aligning to TRBD2. Per the germline V gene, CDR1 is LNHDA and CDR2 is SQIVND (reference sequence). Trimming removed 0 bases from V and 2 bases from J; junction bases left unmatched: 1. The CDR3 consists of 16 residues. The CDR3 here is CASSIDSGGPYNEQFF. CDR3 nucleotides: TGTGCCAGTAGTATAGATAGCGGGGGGCCCTACAATGAGCAGTTCTTC.

The chain employs TRBV7-9 and TRBJ2-1; D is unresolved. With 5 bases removed from V and 7 bases from J, the gap between germline ends came to 21 bases. The CDR3 sequence is 16 residues long. Germline CDR1 and CDR2: SEHNR and FQNEAQ (reference sequence). The CDR3 region has the DNA TGTGCCAGCAGCCCACGGTTCGAGTGCCCCGGGAATGAGCAGTTCTTC. Protein sequence: CASSPRFECPGNEQFF.

The V call is TRBV5-1, the J call TRBJ2-1, with D uncertain. V was trimmed by 3 bases and J by 7 bases, leaving 14 bases between them. From germline, CDR1 is SGHRS and CDR2 YFSETQ. CDR3 size: 14 residues. The DNA of the CDR3 is TGCGCCAGCAGCTGGGCTACCGGTTGGAATGAGCAGTTCTTC. It is translated as CASSWATGWNEQFF.

The rearrangement links TRBV2 to TRBJ1-1; 8 nucleotides align to TRBD1. CDR3 length: 13 amino acids. Germline CDR1 and CDR2: SNHLY and FYNNEI. Germline trimming cut 6 bases from V and 1 base from J; bases unmatched to any gene: 1. CDR3 amino acids: CASRGTGNTEAFF. In nucleotides, the CDR3 is TGTGCCAGCAGGGGGACAGGGAACACTGAAGCTTTCTTT.

The chain links TRBV13 to TRBJ1-1; D uncertain. Trimming removed 5 bases from V and 8 bases from J, with 6 bases in between. CDR1 is PRHDT and CDR2 is FYEKMQ in the germline V gene (reference sequence). The CDR3 is 10 residues long. The CDR3 is CASSGYEAFF. The CDR3 coding sequence is TGTGCCAGCAGCGGATACGAAGCTTTCTTT.